The 4 T cell receptor beta chains in this list originate from one sample, sequenced in a study of post-analysis software for immune sequencing data. Points from the study as a whole: Higher frequency in patients than in controls was seen for roughly five TRBV segments, with TRBV5-6, TRBV5-1 and TRBV20-1 among them.

Every TCR beta cDNA library bore unique molecular identifiers. TCRdb used MiXCR to reprocess the PCR reads, holding one entry per CDR3 protein. Among 650,000 to 900,000 distinct CDR3 sequences listed, 40% to 55% were seen once. No antigen is known for these receptors. The source material was blood. These receptors came from a girl between 5 and 17 years old with multiple sclerosis.

This sequence joins TRBV10-3 and TRBJ2-7; 8 bases are shared with TRBD1. V lost 5 bases, J lost 1 base, and 7 bases stayed unmatched. The CDR3 has 15 amino acids. Germline CDR1 is ENHRY and CDR2 is SYGVKD. CDR3 bases: TGTGCCATCAGTCCTGAGGACAGGGAGTCCTACGAGCAGTACTTC. This sequence encodes CAISPEDRESYEQYF.

The chain is built from TRBV6-2 or TRBV6-3 and TRBJ2-5, with TRBD1 as a possible D gene (6 bases). The DNA end favors TRBJ2-7, so the J call may be wrong. The CDR3 is 14 amino acids. Looked up from germline, CDR1 is MNHEY and CDR2 is SVGEGT. The CDR3 loop reads CASSYRGPGVEQYF. Here the CDR3 DNA reads TGTGCCAGCAGTTACAGGGGACCAGGGGTCGAGCAGTACTTC.

The V and J genes are TRBV4-1 and TRBJ2-5; TRBD2 matches at 7 bases. The CDR3 spans 16 residues. The germline CDR1 and CDR2 sequences are MGHRA and YSYEKL. After removal of 1 base from V and 12 bases from J, the junction contained 17 bases not matched to a gene. The CDR3 DNA reads TGCGCCAGCAGCCAAGGGGAAGGCGGGCCCTCAGGGAGGGAGTACTTC. This codes for CASSQGEGGPSGREYF.

The chain combines TRBV5-1 with TRBJ2-5, with 7 bases aligning to TRBD2. V dropped 7 bases and J dropped 3; count of bases not matched to a gene: 3. This CDR3 has 12 residues. CDR1 is SGHRS, CDR2 YFSETQ, per germline. The CDR3: CASQRGEETQYF. DNA for the CDR3: TGCGCCAGCCAACGGGGGGAAGAGACCCAGTACTTC.